Listed below are T cell receptor beta chains from one sample, sequenced in a study of beta chain features in type 1 diabetes. The data were produced by immunoSEQ multiplex PCR, yet TCRdb's version contains in-frame clones alone and is incomplete. Of 250,000 to 350,000 clones in the sample, 14% are singletons; the top ten hold 5.5% to 7.5%. Sample: central memory CD4+ T cells from blood. The receptors were gathered from a man younger than 40 in good health. CDR3s include the opening cysteine and the closing phenylalanine or tryptophan. Fields, in order: V gene, clone size, J gene, D gene, CDR3 DNA, CDR3 protein. A D gene is named only where the DNA matches it firmly. Rows may omit the clone size; those that give it use once, few, many or a size class.

v_gene: TRBV6-5
abundance: .
j_gene: TRBJ2-7
d_gene: .
CDR3nt: TGTGCCAGCAGTGGGGATTTGACAGCCTACGAGCAGTACTTC
CDR3aa: CASSGDLTAYEQYF

v_gene: TRBV7-9
abundance: many
j_gene: TRBJ2-7
d_gene: TRBD2
CDR3nt: TGTGCCAGCAGCAGTAGCGGGGGGGCCTACGAGCAGTACTTC
CDR3aa: CASSSSGGAYEQYF

v_gene: TRBV9
abundance: .
j_gene: TRBJ1-5
d_gene: .
CDR3nt: TGTGCCAGCAGCGTATCGGCCCTCGAGCCCCAGCATTTT
CDR3aa: CASSVSALEPQHF

v_gene: TRBV18
abundance: few
j_gene: TRBJ1-2
d_gene: .
CDR3nt: TGTGCCAGCTCACCAAGCCTTACTTCAGGACGCAATTTTAACTATGGCTACACCTTC
CDR3aa: CASSPSLTSGRNFNYGYTF

v_gene: TRBV5-5
abundance: few
j_gene: TRBJ2-1
d_gene: .
CDR3nt: TGTGCCAGCAGCTCCCTCAGGGGATTCCTCTACAATGAGCAGTTCTTC
CDR3aa: CASSSLRGFLYNEQFF

v_gene: TRBV7-3
abundance: .
j_gene: TRBJ2-5
d_gene: .
CDR3nt: TGTGCCAGCAGCTTAGTTATCGGGGGGCCATCAAAAGAGACCCAGTACTTC
CDR3aa: CASSLVIGGPSKETQYF

v_gene: TRBV5-4
abundance: .
j_gene: TRBJ1-2
d_gene: TRBD1
CDR3nt: TGTGCCAGCAGCCTGGACAGGAGCGGCTACACCTTC
CDR3aa: CASSLDRSGYTF

v_gene: TRBV15
abundance: few
j_gene: TRBJ1-6
d_gene: .
CDR3nt: TGTGCCACCAGCAGAGGACAGGATTCACCCCTCCACTTT
CDR3aa: CATSRGQDSPLHF

v_gene: TRBV5-4
abundance: few
j_gene: TRBJ2-3
d_gene: TRBD1
CDR3nt: TGTGCCAGCAGCTTGGGGGGACAGCTAAACACAGATACGCAGTATTTT
CDR3aa: CASSLGGQLNTDTQYF

v_gene: TRBV30
abundance: few
j_gene: TRBJ2-1
d_gene: .
CDR3nt: TGTGCCGGAACAGGGTCTGGGAATAATGAGCAGTTCTTC
CDR3aa: CAGTGSGNNEQFF

v_gene: TRBV29-1
abundance: .
j_gene: TRBJ1-4
d_gene: TRBD1
CDR3nt: TGCAGCGTACTAACCAGGGGGCGACTAGGAGAACTGTTTTTT
CDR3aa: CSVLTRGRLGELFF